The rows below give T cell receptor beta chains drawn from one sample of a study of blood T cell repertoires in COVID-19. TCRdb's table, derived via immunoSEQ multiplex PCR, lists solely in-frame clones and lacks some. The profile shows about 250,000 clones, 70% to 90% of them singletons. The sequencing input was peripheral blood. The receptors come from a man in his late teens or twenties with active or convalescent COVID-19. CDR3s include the opening cysteine and the closing phenylalanine or tryptophan. Each record gives: clone size, J gene, CDR3 length, V gene, D gene, CDR3 protein, CDR3 DNA. The D gene is left open where the match is weak. Expanded clones are given a class, and other clones once, few, many or no size at all.

>NA|TRBJ2-7|15|TRBV28|TRBD2
CASSRILAGSYEQYF
TGTGCCAGCAGTCGCATACTAGCGGGATCCTACGAGCAGTACTTC
>NA|TRBJ1-1|16|TRBV6-5|NA
CASSYQRKDWNTEAFF
TGTGCCAGCAGTTACCAGCGGAAAGACTGGAACACTGAAGCTTTCTTT
>NA|TRBJ1-1|17|TRBV5-6|TRBD1
CASSFGQGNFMNTEAFF
TGTGCCAGCAGCTTCGGACAGGGAAATTTCATGAACACTGAAGCTTTCTTT
>NA|TRBJ1-2|16|TRBV6-5|NA
CASSYSIGERPFGYTF
TGTGCCAGCAGTTACTCTATCGGGGAGAGGCCCTTCGGCTACACCTTC
>NA|TRBJ1-1|14|TRBV2|TRBD1
CASSDRTGVTEAFF
TGTGCCAGCAGTGATCGGACAGGGGTCACTGAAGCTTTCTTT
>few|TRBJ2-7|19|TRBV7-9|TRBD1
CASSPRDRPGLGPVYEQYF
TGTGCCAGCAGCCCTAGGGACAGGCCGGGACTTGGCCCAGTCTACGAGCAGTACTTC
>NA|TRBJ1-3|16|TRBV11-2|NA
CASSLGAGFSGNTIYF
TGTGCCAGCAGCTTAGGTGCAGGCTTCTCTGGAAACACCATATATTTT
>NA|TRBJ2-2|16|TRBV28|NA
CASSLPRDLSAGELFF
TGTGCCAGCAGTTTACCTCGGGACTTATCAGCCGGGGAGCTGTTTTTT
>NA|TRBJ1-2|14|TRBV27|TRBD1
CASSRDRGYISYTF
TGTGCCAGCAGCAGGGACAGGGGGTATATCAGCTACACCTTC
>NA|TRBJ2-5|16|TRBV19|TRBD2
CASTPRFSGGAETQYF
TGTGCCAGTACCCCCCGATTTAGCGGGGGGGCTGAGACCCAGTACTTC
>NA|TRBJ2-5|15|TRBV6-2/TRBV6-3|NA
CASSYPRVSQETQYF
TGTGCCAGCAGTTACCCCAGGGTATCACAAGAGACCCAGTACTTC
>many|TRBJ1-1|17|TRBV6-2/TRBV6-3|TRBD1
CASSPQGVTGVNTEAFF
TGTGCCAGCAGTCCCCAAGGTGTGACAGGGGTAAATACTGAAGCTTTCTTT
>NA|TRBJ1-6|17|TRBV14|NA
CASSQGGWVPPDSPLHF
TGTGCCAGCAGCCAAGGAGGGTGGGTCCCACCGGATTCACCCCTCCACTTT
>NA|TRBJ1-2|14|TRBV30|NA
CAWSVLWGANGYTF
TGTGCCTGGAGTGTACTTTGGGGCGCGAATGGCTACACCTTC
>few|TRBJ2-3|16|TRBV5-6|TRBD1
CASSLVLTGAIDTQYF
TGTGCCAGCAGCTTGGTATTGACAGGGGCTATAGATACGCAGTATTTT
>NA|TRBJ1-6|13|TRBV7-3|NA
CASSFDRDGPLHF
TGTGCCAGCAGCTTTGACAGAGATGGACCCCTCCACTTT
>NA|TRBJ2-1|14|TRBV10-3|TRBD2
CAIRGLAQENEQFF
TGTGCCATCAGGGGACTAGCGCAAGAGAATGAGCAGTTCTTC
>few|TRBJ1-5|13|TRBV7-8|NA
CASSLEEGQPQHF
TGTGCCAGCAGCTTAGAGGAGGGGCAGCCCCAGCATTTT
>NA|TRBJ1-1|13|TRBV27|NA
CASSWGGNTEAFF
TGTGCCAGCAGTTGGGGGGGGAACACTGAAGCTTTCTTT
>NA|TRBJ1-3|16|TRBV11-2|TRBD1
CASSLGRAGGGNTIYF
TGTGCCAGCAGCTTGGGTCGGGCAGGGGGTGGAAACACCATATATTTT
>once|TRBJ2-1|14|TRBV2|NA
CASKSHSRGNEQFF
TGTGCCAGCAAGAGTCACTCTAGGGGGAATGAGCAGTTCTTC
>NA|TRBJ2-1|16|TRBV5-4|TRBD1
CASSPQQGFGYNEQFF
TGTGCCAGCAGCCCTCAACAGGGGTTCGGTTACAATGAGCAGTTCTTC
>NA|TRBJ2-5|15|TRBV13|TRBD2
CASSLVLAEQETQYF
TGTGCCAGCAGCTTAGTTCTAGCGGAACAAGAGACCCAGTACTTC
>NA|TRBJ2-3|16|TRBV5-1|TRBD2
CASSSRLAGGRDTQYF
TGCGCCAGCAGCTCTAGACTAGCGGGAGGGCGAGATACGCAGTATTTT
>NA|TRBJ2-2|15|TRBV7-9|NA
CASSYSGRNTGELFF
TGTGCCAGCAGCTACAGTGGCAGAAACACCGGGGAGCTGTTTTTT
>NA|TRBJ1-6|15|TRBV11-2|TRBD1
CASRRPGQSGSPLHF
TGTGCCAGCAGACGTCCGGGACAGTCAGGCTCACCCCTCCACTTT
>NA|TRBJ2-5|15|TRBV30|TRBD2
CAWSVKLAGAETQYF
TGTGCCTGGAGTGTAAAACTAGCGGGGGCCGAGACCCAGTACTTC
>NA|TRBJ2-3|14|TRBV11-2|NA
CASSLMASTDTQYF
TGTGCCAGCAGCTTAATGGCTAGCACAGATACGCAGTATTTT
>once|TRBJ1-2|14|TRBV24-1|NA
CATSDQDWNYGYTF
TGTGCCACCAGTGATCAGGACTGGAACTATGGCTACACCTTC
>NA|TRBJ2-7|14|TRBV18|NA
CASSPPGSSYEQYF
TGTGCCAGCTCACCACCAGGGAGCTCCTACGAGCAGTACTTC
>NA|TRBJ1-5|16|TRBV19|TRBD1
CASSHPGQGGNQPQHF
TGTGCCAGTAGCCACCCGGGACAGGGGGGGAATCAGCCCCAGCATTTT
>NA|TRBJ2-7|12|TRBV6-6|NA
CASRPGSYEQYF
TGTGCCAGCCGTCCGGGTTCCTACGAGCAGTACTTC
>NA|TRBJ1-1|15|TRBV5-4|NA
CASSGTYRENTEAFF
TGTGCCAGCAGCGGTACATACAGGGAGAACACTGAAGCTTTCTTT
>NA|TRBJ2-7|13|TRBV28|NA
CASSFLDSTEQYF
TGTGCCAGCAGTTTTTTAGACAGTACAGAGCAGTACTTC
>NA|TRBJ2-3|16|TRBV5-4|TRBD2
CASSFTSGEWADTQYF
TGTGCCAGCAGCTTCACTAGCGGGGAATGGGCAGATACGCAGTATTTT
>NA|TRBJ2-5|14|TRBV7-3|NA
CASSLNGRQETQYF
TGTGCCAGCAGCTTAAACGGGAGACAAGAGACCCAGTACTTC
>NA|TRBJ2-5|14|TRBV6-5|NA
CASSFAGTQETQYF
TGTGCCAGCAGTTTCGCGGGGACTCAAGAGACCCAGTACTTC
>NA|TRBJ1-6|16|TRBV2|NA
CASRSFSGGRDSPLHF
TGTGCCAGCAGATCATTCTCAGGTGGGAGAGATTCACCCCTCCACTTT
>NA|TRBJ1-2|13|TRBV7-3|TRBD1
CASSKQGAEGYTF
TGTGCCAGCAGCAAACAGGGGGCGGAGGGCTACACCTTC
>once|TRBJ1-2|15|TRBV7-9|TRBD1
CASSIKQGQGHGYTF
TGTGCCAGCAGCATAAAACAGGGACAGGGACATGGCTACACCTTC
>NA|TRBJ2-3|18|TRBV18|TRBD2
CASSPGTSGDVSTDTQYF
TGTGCCAGCTCACCCGGGACTAGCGGAGACGTTAGCACAGATACGCAGTATTTT
>NA|TRBJ1-4|14|TRBV7-8|TRBD1
CASSQGGRGEKLFF
TGTGCCAGCAGCCAGGGGGGGCGAGGTGAAAAACTGTTTTTT